A selection of T cell receptor beta chains follows, all from one sample in a study of blood T cell repertoires in COVID-19. Some clones are missing from TCRdb's copy, which holds only in-frame ones; the method was immunoSEQ multiplex PCR. The sample carries about 230,000 clones, roughly 80% recorded once. The material sequenced was peripheral blood. The receptors shown here come from a woman older than 75 with acute or convalescent COVID-19. Both conserved end residues are part of each CDR3. D genes are given only for firm matches.

J gene | V gene | D gene | CDR3 protein
TRBJ1-2 | TRBV12-3/TRBV12-4 | TRBD1 | CASKDRGNYGYTF
TRBJ1-1 | TRBV30 | . | CAWSNRYRDTEAFF
TRBJ1-4 | TRBV7-9 | . | CASSLPEQATNEKLFF
TRBJ1-1 | TRBV28 | . | CASTQRGTEAFF
TRBJ1-6 | TRBV6-1 | . | CASSEDQGQHNSPLHF
TRBJ2-3 | TRBV2 | . | CASIRTATDTDTQYF
TRBJ1-4 | TRBV9 | TRBD1 | CASSGGTGYPNEKLFF
TRBJ2-5 | TRBV19 | TRBD2 | CASRHTHLTLAGGLQETQYF
TRBJ2-7 | TRBV30 | . | CAWSLGGEQYF
TRBJ1-2 | TRBV30 | . | CAWSVALDGGYTF
TRBJ1-4 | TRBV28 | . | CASSWGGEGNEKLFF
TRBJ1-2 | TRBV7-2 | TRBD1 | CASSLRPGQESNGYTF
TRBJ1-1 | TRBV5-4 | TRBD1 | CASSLAQGASRWTEAFF
TRBJ1-1 | TRBV5-1 | . | CASSPRAGSGTEAFF
TRBJ2-7 | TRBV6-2/TRBV6-3 | TRBD2 | CASSYASGLTYEQYF